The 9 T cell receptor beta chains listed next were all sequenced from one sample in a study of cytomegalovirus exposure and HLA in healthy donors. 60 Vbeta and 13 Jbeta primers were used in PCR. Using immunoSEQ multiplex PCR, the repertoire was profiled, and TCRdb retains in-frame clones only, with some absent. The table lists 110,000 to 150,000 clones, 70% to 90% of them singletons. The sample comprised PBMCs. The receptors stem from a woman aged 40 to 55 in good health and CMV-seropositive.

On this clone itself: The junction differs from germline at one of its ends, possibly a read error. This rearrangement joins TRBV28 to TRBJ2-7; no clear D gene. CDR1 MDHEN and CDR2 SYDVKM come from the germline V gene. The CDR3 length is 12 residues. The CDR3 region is CASSPRRMESEF. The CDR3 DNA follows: TGTGCCAGCAGTCCACGGCGGATGGAAAGCGAGTTC.

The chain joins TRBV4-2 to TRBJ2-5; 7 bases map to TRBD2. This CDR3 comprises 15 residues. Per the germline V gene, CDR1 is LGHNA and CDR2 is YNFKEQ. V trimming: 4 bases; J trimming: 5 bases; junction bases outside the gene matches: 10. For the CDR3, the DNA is TGTGCCAGCAGCCCCCAAATAGGCGGGGGTGAGACCCAGTACTTC. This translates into CASSPQIGGGETQYF.

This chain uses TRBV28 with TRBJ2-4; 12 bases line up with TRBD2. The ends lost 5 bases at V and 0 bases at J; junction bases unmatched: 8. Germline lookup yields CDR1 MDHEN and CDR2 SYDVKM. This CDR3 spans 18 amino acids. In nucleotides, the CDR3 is TGTGCCAGCAGTCCGGGACTAGCGGGCCGAATAGCCAAAAACATTCAGTACTTC. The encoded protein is CASSPGLAGRIAKNIQYF.

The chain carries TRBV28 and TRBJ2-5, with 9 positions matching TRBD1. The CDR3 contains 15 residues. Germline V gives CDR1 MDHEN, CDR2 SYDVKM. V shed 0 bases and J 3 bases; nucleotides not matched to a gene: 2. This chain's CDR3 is CASSLWTGGEETQYF. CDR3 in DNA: TGTGCCAGCAGTTTATGGACAGGGGGAGAAGAGACCCAGTACTTC.

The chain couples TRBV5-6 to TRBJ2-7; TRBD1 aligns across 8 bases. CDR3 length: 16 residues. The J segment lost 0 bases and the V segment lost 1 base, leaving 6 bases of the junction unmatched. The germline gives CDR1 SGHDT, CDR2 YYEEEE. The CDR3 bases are TGTGCCAGCAGCTTGAGGGGGACAGGCGTCTCCTACGAGCAGTACTTC. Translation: CASSLRGTGVSYEQYF.

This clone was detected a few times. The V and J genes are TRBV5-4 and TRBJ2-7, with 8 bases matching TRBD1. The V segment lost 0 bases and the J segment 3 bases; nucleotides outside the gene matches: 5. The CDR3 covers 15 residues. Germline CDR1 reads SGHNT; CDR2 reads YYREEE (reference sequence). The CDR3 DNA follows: TGTGCCAGCAGCTTGGCCGGACAGGGTATCTACGAGCAGTACTTC. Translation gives CASSLAGQGIYEQYF.

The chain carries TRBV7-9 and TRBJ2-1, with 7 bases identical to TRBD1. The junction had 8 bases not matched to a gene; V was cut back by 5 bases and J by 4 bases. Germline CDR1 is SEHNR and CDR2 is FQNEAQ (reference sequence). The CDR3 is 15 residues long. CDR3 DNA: TGTGCCAGCAGCCCTAAATCGGGACAGTACAATGAGCAGTTCTTC. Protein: CASSPKSGQYNEQFF.

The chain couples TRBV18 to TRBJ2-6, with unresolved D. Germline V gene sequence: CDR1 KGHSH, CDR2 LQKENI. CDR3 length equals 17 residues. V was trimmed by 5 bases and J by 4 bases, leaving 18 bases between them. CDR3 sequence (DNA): TGTGCCAGCTCAGCTAACCAGGCCTCCTCGGGGGCCAACGTCCTGACTTTC. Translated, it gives CASSANQASSGANVLTF.

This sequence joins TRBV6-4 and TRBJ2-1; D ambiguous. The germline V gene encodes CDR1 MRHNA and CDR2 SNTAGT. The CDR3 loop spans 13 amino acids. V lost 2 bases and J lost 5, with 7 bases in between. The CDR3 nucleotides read TGTGCCAGCAGTGACCCTACCCACAATGAGCAGTTCTTC. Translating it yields CASSDPTHNEQFF.